This T cell receptor (beta chain) emerged from a study of T cell responses to AZD1222 COVID-19 vaccine. The method was immunoSEQ multiplex PCR; TCRdb's version includes in-frame clones alone and lacks a portion of them. The table lists about 140,000 clones, roughly 90% of them singletons. Germline V lookup: CDR1 KGHSH, CDR2 LQKENI. V shed 5 bases, J shed 3 bases, and the junction held 12 bases outside the gene matches. The CDR3 sequence is 16 residues long. This clone was recorded only once. The sample was peripheral blood, taken on day 0 of AZD1222 vaccination. The TCR comes from an adult in good health. The V call is TRBV18, the J call TRBJ1-2; TRBD1 aligns across 7 bases. The CDR3 sequence is CASSSSTGTAYYGYTF. The DNA for the CDR3 is TGTGCCAGCTCATCTTCTACCGGGACAGCCTACTATGGCTACACCTTC.